A selection of T cell receptor beta chains follows, all from one sample in a study of cytomegalovirus exposure and HLA in healthy donors. Method: immunoSEQ multiplex PCR; TCRdb's copy keeps in-frame clones and lacks some. This repertoire shows 150,000 to 200,000 clones, about three quarters found once; its top ten account for around 2.5%. What was sequenced was PBMCs. The source is a female donor in good health and CMV-seronegative. The CDR3 runs from the conserved cysteine through the conserved F or W. Each record gives: D gene, V gene, clone size, J gene, CDR3 DNA, CDR3 protein. A D gene is named only where the DNA matches it firmly. Clone size is not always given. Where it is, it says once, few, many or a class for expanded clones.

-	TRBV6-5	-	TRBJ2-1	TGTGCCAGCAGTTACCGGGGGGCCAACTCCTACAATGAGCAGTTCTTC	CASSYRGANSYNEQFF
-	TRBV11-2	-	TRBJ2-6	TGTGCCAGCAGCCTAGGCTGGGGCGGGAACTCTGGGGCCAACGTCCTGACTTTC	CASSLGWGGNSGANVLTF
-	TRBV27	-	TRBJ2-1	TGTGCCAGCAGTTTTCTCGGGAGCAACAATGAGCAGTTCTTC	CASSFLGSNNEQFF
-	TRBV21-1	-	TRBJ2-7	TGTGCCAGCAGCGCCATAAGGGACAGGGGGTACGAGCAGTACTTC	CASSAIRDRGYEQYF
-	TRBV28	few	TRBJ1-2	TGTGCCAGCAACCCCGGGGGCTATGGCTACACCTTC	CASNPGGYGYTF
-	TRBV7-9	-	TRBJ1-4	TGTGCCAGCGGCCTTATGAATGAAAAACTGTTTTTT	CASGLMNEKLFF
-	TRBV4-3	-	TRBJ2-7	TGCGCCAGCAGCCAAGACCGTGTCAGCTCCTACGAGCAGTACTTC	CASSQDRVSSYEQYF
-	TRBV7-9	-	TRBJ1-1	TGTGCCAGCAGCTTAATGGGGGACTACACTGAAGCTTTCTTT	CASSLMGDYTEAFF
-	TRBV6-1	-	TRBJ2-7	TGTGCCAGCAGTAATCTGGCGGGACAGTCCTACGAGCAGTACTTC	CASSNLAGQSYEQYF
TRBD1	TRBV7-2	-	TRBJ1-1	TGTGCCAGCAGCTTAGCGGGGACAGGGTTGGCTTTCTTT	CASSLAGTGLAFF
-	TRBV13	few	TRBJ2-1	TGTGCCAGCAGCTCCCAACTAGCCCGGGAGCAGTTCTTC	CASSSQLAREQFF
TRBD2	TRBV11-2	-	TRBJ2-7	TGTGCCAGCCACGGAGGGACTAGCAACTACGAGCAGTACTTC	CASHGGTSNYEQYF
TRBD1	TRBV6-6	-	TRBJ2-1	TGTGCCAGCAGTTACTCAACAGGGGAAAGATACAATGAGCAGTTCTTC	CASSYSTGERYNEQFF
-	TRBV7-8	-	TRBJ2-1	TGTGCCAGCAGCTTAGGTCCCGGACACTCGAGCAATGAGCAGTTCTTC	CASSLGPGHSSNEQFF
-	TRBV28	once	TRBJ1-2	TGTGCCAGCAGTTTCGCATCAGGAGGCTACACCTTC	CASSFASGGYTF
TRBD2	TRBV5-1	-	TRBJ2-2	TGCGCCAGCAGCTTGGCCATTAGCGGGAGGGCAATCACCGGGGAGCTGTTTTTT	CASSLAISGRAITGELFF
TRBD1	TRBV6-5	-	TRBJ2-7	TGTGCCAGCAGTTTCACCTCCGGGACAGGGATCCACGAGCAGTACTTC	CASSFTSGTGIHEQYF
-	TRBV4-2	-	TRBJ2-1	TGTGCCAGCAGCCAAGAGAGCGCCGCTCCTTACAATGAGCAGTTCTTC	CASSQESAAPYNEQFF
TRBD1	TRBV6-5	-	TRBJ1-4	TGTGCCAGCAGACGGGACAGCTCAACTAATGAAAAACTGTTTTTT	CASRRDSSTNEKLFF
TRBD2	TRBV7-2	-	TRBJ2-7	TGTGCCAGCAGCTTAGGACTAGCGGGAGGGCCGTACGAGCAGTACTTC	CASSLGLAGGPYEQYF
TRBD1	TRBV5-1	-	TRBJ2-7	TGCGCCAGCAGCCACGGGACAGAATTCAGTTCCTACGAGCAGTACTTC	CASSHGTEFSSYEQYF
-	TRBV4-1	-	TRBJ2-5	TGCGCCAGCAGCCAAGTGATAGCGGTGAGGGAGACCCAGTACTTC	CASSQVIAVRETQYF
-	TRBV28	-	TRBJ2-7	TGTGCCAGCAGTTTACGAGGGAAGGGAGGCGAGCAGTACTTC	CASSLRGKGGEQYF
-	TRBV18	-	TRBJ1-3	TGTGCCAGCTCACCCGGGAGCTCTGGAAACACCATATATTTT	CASSPGSSGNTIYF
-	TRBV2	-	TRBJ1-2	TGTGCCAGCAGTGAGGACACACTACCCTATGGCTACACCTTC	CASSEDTLPYGYTF